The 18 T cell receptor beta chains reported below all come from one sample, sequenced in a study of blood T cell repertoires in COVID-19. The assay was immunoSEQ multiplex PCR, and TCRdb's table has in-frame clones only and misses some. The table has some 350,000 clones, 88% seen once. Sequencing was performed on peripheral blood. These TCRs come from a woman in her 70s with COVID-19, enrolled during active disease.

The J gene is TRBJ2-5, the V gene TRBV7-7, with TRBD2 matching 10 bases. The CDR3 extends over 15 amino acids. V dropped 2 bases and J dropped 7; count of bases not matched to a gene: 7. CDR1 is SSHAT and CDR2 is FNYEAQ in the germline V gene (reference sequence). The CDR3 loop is CASSLIAGGLGTQYF. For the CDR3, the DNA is TGTGCCAGCAGCTTAATAGCGGGGGGCCTAGGGACCCAGTACTTC. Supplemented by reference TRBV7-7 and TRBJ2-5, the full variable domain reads GAGVSQSPRYKVTKRGQDVTLRCDPISSHATLYWYQQALGQGPEFLTYFNYEAQPDKSGLPSDRFSAERPEGSISTLTIQRTEQRDSAMYRCASSLIAGGLGTQYFGPGTRLLVL.

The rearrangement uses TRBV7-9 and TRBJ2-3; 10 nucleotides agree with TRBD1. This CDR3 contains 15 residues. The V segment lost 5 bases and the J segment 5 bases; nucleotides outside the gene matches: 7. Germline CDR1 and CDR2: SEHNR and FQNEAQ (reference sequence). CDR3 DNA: TGTGCCAGCAGCGATCGACAGGGGGCCATAGATACGCAGTATTTT. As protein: CASSDRQGAIDTQYF.

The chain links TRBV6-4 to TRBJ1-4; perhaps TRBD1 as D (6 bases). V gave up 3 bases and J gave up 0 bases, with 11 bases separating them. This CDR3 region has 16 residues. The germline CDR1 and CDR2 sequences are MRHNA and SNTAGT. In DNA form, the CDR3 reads TGTGCCAGCAGTGATTTTCGGACAGCAACTAATGAAAAACTGTTTTTT. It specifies CASSDFRTATNEKLFF.

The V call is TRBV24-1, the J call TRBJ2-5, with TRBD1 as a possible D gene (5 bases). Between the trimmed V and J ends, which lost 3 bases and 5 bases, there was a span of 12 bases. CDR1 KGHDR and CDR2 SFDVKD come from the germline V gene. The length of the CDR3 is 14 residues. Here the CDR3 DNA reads TGTGCCACCAGTGATGCTGGACAAACGGAGACCCAGTACTTC. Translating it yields CATSDAGQTETQYF.

In DNA form, the CDR3 reads TGTGCCAGCAGCCTTGACACTTCAAACACTGAAGCTTTCTTT. It yields the protein CASSLDTSNTEAFF. The rearrangement uses TRBV6-2 or TRBV6-3 and TRBJ1-1; D gene unclear. The V and J ends lost 6 bases and 2 bases respectively, with 13 bases between them. The CDR3 is 14 residues long. Germline values: CDR1 MNHEY, CDR2 SVGEGT.

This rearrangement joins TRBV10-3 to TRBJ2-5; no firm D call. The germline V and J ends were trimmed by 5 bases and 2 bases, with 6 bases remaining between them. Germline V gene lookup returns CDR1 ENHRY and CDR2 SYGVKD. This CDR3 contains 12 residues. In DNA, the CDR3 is TGTGCCATCAGTCTAGATCAAGAGACCCAGTACTTC. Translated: CAISLDQETQYF.

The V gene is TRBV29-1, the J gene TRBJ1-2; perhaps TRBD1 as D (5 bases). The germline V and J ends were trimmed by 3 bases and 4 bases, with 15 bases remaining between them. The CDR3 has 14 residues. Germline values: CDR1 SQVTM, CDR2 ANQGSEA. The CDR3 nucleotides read TGCAGCGTTGAGGGGACTCCCGCGGCCTATGGCTACACCTTC. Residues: CSVEGTPAAYGYTF.

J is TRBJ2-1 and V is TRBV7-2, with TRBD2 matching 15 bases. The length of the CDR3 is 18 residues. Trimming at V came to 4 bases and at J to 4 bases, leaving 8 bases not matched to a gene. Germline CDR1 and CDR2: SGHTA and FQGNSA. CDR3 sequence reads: CASSSQGLAGGQYNEQFF. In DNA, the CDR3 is TGTGCCAGCAGCTCCCAAGGACTAGCGGGGGGGCAGTACAATGAGCAGTTCTTC.

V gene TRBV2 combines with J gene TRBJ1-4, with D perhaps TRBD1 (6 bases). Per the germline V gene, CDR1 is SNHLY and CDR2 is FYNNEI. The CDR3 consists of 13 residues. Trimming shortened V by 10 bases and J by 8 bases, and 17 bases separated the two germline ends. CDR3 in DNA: TGTGCCACCCGGGGGGCGCCTGGGGAAAAACTGTTTTTT. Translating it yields CATRGAPGEKLFF.

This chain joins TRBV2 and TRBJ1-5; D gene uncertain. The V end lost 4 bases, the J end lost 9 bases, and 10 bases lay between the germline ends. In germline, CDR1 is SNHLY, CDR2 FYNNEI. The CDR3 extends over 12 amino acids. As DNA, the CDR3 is TGTGCCAGCAGTGGGCCTTCTGGGCCCCAGCATTTT. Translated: CASSGPSGPQHF.

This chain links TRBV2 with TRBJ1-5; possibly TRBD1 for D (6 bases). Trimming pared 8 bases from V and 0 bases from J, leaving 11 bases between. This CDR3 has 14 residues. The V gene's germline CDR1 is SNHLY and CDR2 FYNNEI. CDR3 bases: TGTGCCAGCGGGGACAAAAATAGCAATCAGCCCCAGCATTTT. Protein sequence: CASGDKNSNQPQHF.

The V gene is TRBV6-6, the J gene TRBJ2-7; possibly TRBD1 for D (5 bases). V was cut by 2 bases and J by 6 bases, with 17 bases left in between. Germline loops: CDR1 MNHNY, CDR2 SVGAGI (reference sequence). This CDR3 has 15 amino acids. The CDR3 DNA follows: TGTGCCAGCAGTTACAGGGGCAGGGATTCGGCCGAGCAGTACTTC. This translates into CASSYRGRDSAEQYF.

CDR3 region: CSGSGRKDTTEAFF. In DNA, the CDR3 is TGCAGCGGTTCAGGGAGGAAGGATACCACTGAAGCTTTCTTT. This sequence joins TRBV29-1 and TRBJ1-1; tentatively, D is TRBD1 (5 bases). The CDR3 extends over 14 amino acids. CDR1 is SQVTM, CDR2 ANQGSEA, per germline. Trimming cost V 7 bases and J 4 bases, with 19 bases left between them.

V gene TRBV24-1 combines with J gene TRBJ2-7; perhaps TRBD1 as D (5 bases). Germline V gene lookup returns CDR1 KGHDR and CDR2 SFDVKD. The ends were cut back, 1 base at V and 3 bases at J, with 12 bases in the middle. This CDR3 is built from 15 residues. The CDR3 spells CATSDFVTRDYEQYF. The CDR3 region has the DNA TGTGCCACCAGTGATTTTGTGACCAGGGACTACGAGCAGTACTTC.

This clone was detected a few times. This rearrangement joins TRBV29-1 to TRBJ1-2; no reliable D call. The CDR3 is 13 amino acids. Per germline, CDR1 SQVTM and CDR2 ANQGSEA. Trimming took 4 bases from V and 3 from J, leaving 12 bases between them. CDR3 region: CSVVPALDYGYTF. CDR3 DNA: TGCAGCGTTGTCCCCGCCTTAGACTATGGCTACACCTTC.

CDR3 residues: CASSSGQGMAQAFF. CDR3 DNA: TGTGCCAGCAGTTCAGGACAGGGGATGGCTCAGGCTTTCTTT. The chain uses TRBV27 and TRBJ1-1; 9 bases fit TRBD1. With V trimmed by 4 bases and J by 11 bases, 11 bases remained unmatched. CDR1 MNHEY and CDR2 SMNVEV come from the germline V gene (reference sequence). CDR3 length: 14 amino acids.

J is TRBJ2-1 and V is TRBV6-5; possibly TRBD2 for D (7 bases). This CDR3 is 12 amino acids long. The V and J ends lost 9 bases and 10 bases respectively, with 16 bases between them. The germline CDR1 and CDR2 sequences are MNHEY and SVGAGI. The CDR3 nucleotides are TGTGCCAGTTCCTGGGGGGGGGCAGAGCAGTTCTTC. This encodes CASSWGGAEQFF.

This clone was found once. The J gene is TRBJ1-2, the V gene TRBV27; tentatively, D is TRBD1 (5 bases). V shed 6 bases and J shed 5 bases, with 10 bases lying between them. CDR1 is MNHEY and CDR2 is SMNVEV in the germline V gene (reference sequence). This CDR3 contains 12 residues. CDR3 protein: CASSHDRYGYTF. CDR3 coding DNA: TGTGCCAGCAGCCACGACAGATATGGCTACACCTTC.